These 20 T cell receptor beta chains originate from one sample sequenced in a study of blood T cell repertoires in COVID-19. Clones were read by immunoSEQ multiplex PCR, and TCRdb kept only the in-frame ones, dropping some. The profile shows more than 20,000 clones, 90% of them singletons. The material sequenced was peripheral blood. The origin of the receptors is a woman aged 55-70 years with active COVID-19.

The rearrangement uses TRBV5-1 and TRBJ2-5, with 8 nucleotides matching TRBD2. The V and J ends lost 0 bases and 5 bases, in that order; junction bases with no gene match: 6. The CDR3 totals 15 residues. The V gene's germline CDR1 is SGHRS and CDR2 YFSETQ. The CDR3 DNA reads as TGCGCCAGCAGCTTGGGACTAGCGAGCGGGGAGACCCAGTACTTC. Translated: CASSLGLASGETQYF.

The chain employs TRBV18 and TRBJ1-6; 8 bases are shared with TRBD1. This CDR3 spans 15 amino acids. The germline V gene has CDR1 KGHSH and CDR2 LQKENI. Trimming cost V 3 bases and J 8 bases; bases outside gene matches: 6. The CDR3 spells CASSPIQGEHSPLHF. Here the CDR3 DNA reads TGTGCCAGCTCACCCATACAGGGGGAGCATTCACCCCTCCACTTT.

Written as DNA, the CDR3 is TGTGCCAGCAGTTCTGGACAGGCACCATCGGGGCAGTACTTC. Amino acid sequence: CASSSGQAPSGQYF. The J gene is TRBJ2-7, the V gene TRBV6-2 or TRBV6-3; 7 bases align to TRBD1. The trim removed 4 bases at V and 9 bases at J, leaving 12 bases unmatched. Germline V lookup: CDR1 MNHEY, CDR2 SVGEGT. CDR3 length: 14 residues.

This chain connects TRBV9 to TRBJ2-1; 13 bases align to TRBD2. The CDR3 covers 20 residues. CDR1 and CDR2 from the germline V gene are SGDLS and YYNGEE. With V trimmed by 3 bases and J by 2 bases, 14 bases remained unmatched. For the CDR3, the DNA is TGTGCCAGCAGCGCAGGTATAGGACTAGCGGGGGCCGGTGCCTACAATGAGCAGTTCTTC. This encodes CASSAGIGLAGAGAYNEQFF.

The chain carries TRBV19 and TRBJ2-2, with a weak D call TRBD2 (6 bases). Germline CDR1 and CDR2: LNHDA and SQIVND (reference sequence). With 2 bases removed from V and 0 bases from J, the gap between germline ends came to 7 bases. The CDR3 loop spans 15 amino acids. CDR3 region: CASSIRLANTGELFF. CDR3 DNA sequence: TGTGCCAGTAGTATAAGACTAGCGAACACCGGGGAGCTGTTTTTT.

The genes are TRBV5-4 and TRBJ1-1; D gene uncertain. V lost 4 bases to trimming and J lost 9 bases, with 16 bases between them. CDR1 and CDR2 from the germline V gene are SGHNT and YYREEE (reference sequence). The CDR3 has 13 residues. The CDR3 loop reads CASSRPLVGQAFF. The DNA for the CDR3 is TGTGCCAGCAGCCGCCCCCTGGTGGGCCAAGCTTTCTTT.

This chain links TRBV6-1 with TRBJ2-1; 8 positions match TRBD1. With 0 bases clipped from V and 8 bases from J, the junction kept 0 bases outside the gene matches. The germline V gene encodes CDR1 MNHNS and CDR2 SASEGT. CDR3 length equals 13 residues. The CDR3 DNA follows: TGTGCCAGCAGTGAAGCGACAGGGGATGAGCAGTTCTTC. Its translation: CASSEATGDEQFF.

There are a few counts of this clone. This chain uses TRBV5-4 with TRBJ1-2; D is uncertain. Trimming left V 0 bases short and J 3 bases short, with 9 bases between. The CDR3 is 14 residues long. The V gene's germline CDR1 is SGHNT and CDR2 YYREEE (reference sequence). CDR3 sequence: CASSLAGAYYGYTF. The CDR3 nucleotides are TGTGCCAGCAGCTTGGCAGGCGCCTACTATGGCTACACCTTC.

This sequence joins TRBV5-1 and TRBJ2-7, with 8 nucleotides matching TRBD1. The ends lost 5 bases at V and 0 bases at J; junction bases unmatched: 4. Germline-derived CDR1 and CDR2 are SGHRS and YFSETQ. The CDR3 has 14 amino acids. As DNA, the CDR3 is TGCGCCAGCAGGCGGGGACAGGACTCCTACGAGCAGTACTTC. Translated: CASRRGQDSYEQYF.

The V gene is TRBV28, the J gene TRBJ2-7; possibly TRBD2 for D (7 bases). Germline V gene sequence: CDR1 MDHEN, CDR2 SYDVKM. The CDR3 contains 15 residues. Between the trimmed V and J ends, which lost 5 bases and 0 bases, there was a span of 14 bases. CDR3 sequence (DNA): TGTGCCAGCAGTCCTCTAGCGGACAGCTCCTACGAGCAGTACTTC. Amino acids: CASSPLADSSYEQYF. Full variable domain (remainder filled in from reference TRBV28 and TRBJ2-7): DVKVTQSSRYLVKRTGEKVFLECVQDMDHENMFWYRQDPGLGLRLIYFSYDVKMKEKGDIPEGYSVSREKKERFSLILESASTNQTSMYLCASSPLADSSYEQYFGPGTRLTVT.

The chain is built from TRBV6-1 and TRBJ1-2, with no clear D. CDR3 length: 15 residues. V was trimmed by 1 base and J by 8 bases, leaving 17 bases between them. From germline, CDR1 is MNHNS and CDR2 SASEGT. The CDR3 bases are TGTGCCAGCAGTGAAGGGAGATTCGACGGGGTCGGCTACACCTTC. Translation: CASSEGRFDGVGYTF.

The chain links TRBV7-9 to TRBJ2-1; D is perhaps TRBD2 (6 bases). Germline CDR1 is SEHNR and CDR2 is FQNEAQ (reference sequence). There are 18 residues in the CDR3. V was cut by 3 bases and J by 8 bases, with 26 bases left in between. The CDR3 bases are TGTGCCAGCAGCTTTAGGACTATCTACCAAAGGCGCAGGCATGAGCAGTTCTTC. This translates into CASSFRTIYQRRRHEQFF.

This chain links TRBV18 with TRBJ1-6, with D uncertain. The CDR3 runs to 14 residues. The ends were cut back, 0 bases at V and 9 bases at J, with 9 bases in the middle. Germline lookup yields CDR1 KGHSH and CDR2 LQKENI. The CDR3 DNA reads TGTGCCAGCTCACCACCGAGCGCGGGTTCACCCCTCCACTTT. Its protein is CASSPPSAGSPLHF.

The chain employs TRBV7-2 and TRBJ1-1; 7 bases are shared with TRBD1. The CDR3 runs to 15 residues. V lost 5 bases, J lost 5 bases, and 11 bases stayed unmatched. Germline lookup yields CDR1 SGHTA and CDR2 FQGNSA. CDR3 sequence: CASSGRQGVRTEAFF. The CDR3 DNA is TGTGCCAGCAGCGGCCGACAGGGAGTGAGGACTGAAGCTTTCTTT.

The chain joins TRBV28 to TRBJ2-3; 12 nucleotides align to TRBD2. CDR3 length equals 17 residues. The ends lost 5 bases at V and 1 base at J; junction bases unmatched: 7. Per the germline V gene, CDR1 is MDHEN and CDR2 is SYDVKM. Here the CDR3 reads CASSPPGLAGRTDTQYF. The CDR3 nucleotides read TGTGCCAGCAGTCCTCCGGGACTAGCGGGTCGCACAGATACGCAGTATTTT. The variable domain in full, with the rest retrieved from reference TRBV28 and TRBJ2-3, is DVKVTQSSRYLVKRTGEKVFLECVQDMDHENMFWYRQDPGLGLRLIYFSYDVKMKEKGDIPEGYSVSREKKERFSLILESASTNQTSMYLCASSPPGLAGRTDTQYFGPGTRLTVL.

This chain uses TRBV3-1 (or the pseudogene TRBV3-2) with TRBJ2-7; the match to TRBD2 covers 11 bases. CDR1 and CDR2 (germline): LGHDT, YNNKEL (reference sequence). The CDR3 runs 16 residues. V trimming: 3 bases; J trimming: 4 bases; junction bases outside the gene matches: 8. The CDR3 bases are TGTGCCAGCAGCCAGTCCACGGGACTAGCGGCTTACGAGCAGTACTTC. Translating it yields CASSQSTGLAAYEQYF.

The rearrangement links TRBV2 to TRBJ1-5; 10 bases agree with TRBD1. This CDR3 comprises 15 residues. Germline lookup yields CDR1 SNHLY and CDR2 FYNNEI. V was clipped by 6 bases and J by 2 bases; unmatched bases: 4. CDR3 sequence (DNA): TGTGCCAGCAGGACCGGGACAGGGGGCAATCAGCCCCAGCATTTT. Its translation is CASRTGTGGNQPQHF.

Note on this clone: One end of the junction does not line up with germline, which may come from a read error. This chain joins TRBV30 and TRBJ1-2, with D maybe TRBD1 (5 bases). Per the germline V gene, CDR1 is GTSNPN and CDR2 is SVGIG (reference sequence). The CDR3 spans 11 residues. CDR3 in amino acids: CAEQIGARLNF. For the CDR3, the DNA is TGTGCCGAACAGATAGGGGCCCGCCTAAACTTC.

The chain couples TRBV11-2 to TRBJ2-1; 10 bases line up with TRBD2. This CDR3 comprises 15 residues. Trimming removed 3 bases from V and 8 bases from J; junction bases left unmatched: 7. Per germline, CDR1 SGHAT and CDR2 FQNNGV. In DNA, the CDR3 is TGTGCCAGCAGCTTCAGCGGGAGGGCAAACGATGAGCAGTTCTTC. It yields the protein CASSFSGRANDEQFF.

The gene calls are TRBV5-1 and TRBJ2-2, with 8 positions matching TRBD1. Per the germline V gene, CDR1 is SGHRS and CDR2 is YFSETQ. After removal of 3 bases from V and 5 bases from J, the junction contained 6 bases not matched to a gene. The CDR3 is made up of 15 amino acids. The CDR3 sequence: CASSSGQGRTGELFF. DNA for the CDR3: TGCGCCAGCAGCTCCGGACAGGGAAGGACCGGGGAGCTGTTTTTT.